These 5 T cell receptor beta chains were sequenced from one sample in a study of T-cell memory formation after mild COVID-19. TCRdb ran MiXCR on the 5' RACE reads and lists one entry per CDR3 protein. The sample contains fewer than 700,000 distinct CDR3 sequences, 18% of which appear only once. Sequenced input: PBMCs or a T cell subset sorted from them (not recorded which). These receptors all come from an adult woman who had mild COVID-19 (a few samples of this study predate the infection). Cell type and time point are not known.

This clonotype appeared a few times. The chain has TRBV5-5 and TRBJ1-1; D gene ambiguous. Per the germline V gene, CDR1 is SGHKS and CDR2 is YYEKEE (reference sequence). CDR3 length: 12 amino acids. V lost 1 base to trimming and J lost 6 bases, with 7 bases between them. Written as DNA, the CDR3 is TGTGCCAGCAGCTTGTTTGGGGCTGAAGCTTTCTTT. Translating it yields CASSLFGAEAFF.

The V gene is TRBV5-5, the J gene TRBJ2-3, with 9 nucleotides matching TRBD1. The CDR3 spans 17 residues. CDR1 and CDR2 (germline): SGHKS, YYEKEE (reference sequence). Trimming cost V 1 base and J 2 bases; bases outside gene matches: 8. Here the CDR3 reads CASSLSTGGGLTDTQYF. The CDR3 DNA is TGTGCCAGCAGCTTGTCGACAGGGGGAGGCCTCACAGATACGCAGTATTTT. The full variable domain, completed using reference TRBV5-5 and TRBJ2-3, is DAGVTQSPTHLIKTRGQQVTLRCSPISGHKSVSWYQQVLGQGPQFIFQYYEKEERGRGNFPDRFSARQFPNYSSELNVNALLLGDSALYLCASSLSTGGGLTDTQYFGPGTRLTVL.

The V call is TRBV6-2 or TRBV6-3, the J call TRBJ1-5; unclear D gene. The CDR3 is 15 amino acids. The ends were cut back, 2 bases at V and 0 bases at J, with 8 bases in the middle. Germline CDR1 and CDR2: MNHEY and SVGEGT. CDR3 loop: CASSYGVNSNQPQHF. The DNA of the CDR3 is TGTGCCAGCAGTTACGGGGTTAATAGCAATCAGCCCCAGCATTTT.

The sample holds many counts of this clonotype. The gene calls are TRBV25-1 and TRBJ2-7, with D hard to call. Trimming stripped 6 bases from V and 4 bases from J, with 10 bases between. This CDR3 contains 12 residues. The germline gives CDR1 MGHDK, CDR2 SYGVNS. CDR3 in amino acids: CASSQGLYEQYF. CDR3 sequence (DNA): TGTGCCAGCAGCCAAGGGTTGTACGAGCAGTACTTC.

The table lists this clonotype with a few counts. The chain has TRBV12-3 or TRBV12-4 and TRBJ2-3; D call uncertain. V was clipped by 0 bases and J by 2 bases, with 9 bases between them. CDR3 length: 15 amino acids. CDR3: CASSLAGSHTDTQYF. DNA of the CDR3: TGTGCCAGCAGTTTAGCGGGGTCCCACACAGATACGCAGTATTTT.